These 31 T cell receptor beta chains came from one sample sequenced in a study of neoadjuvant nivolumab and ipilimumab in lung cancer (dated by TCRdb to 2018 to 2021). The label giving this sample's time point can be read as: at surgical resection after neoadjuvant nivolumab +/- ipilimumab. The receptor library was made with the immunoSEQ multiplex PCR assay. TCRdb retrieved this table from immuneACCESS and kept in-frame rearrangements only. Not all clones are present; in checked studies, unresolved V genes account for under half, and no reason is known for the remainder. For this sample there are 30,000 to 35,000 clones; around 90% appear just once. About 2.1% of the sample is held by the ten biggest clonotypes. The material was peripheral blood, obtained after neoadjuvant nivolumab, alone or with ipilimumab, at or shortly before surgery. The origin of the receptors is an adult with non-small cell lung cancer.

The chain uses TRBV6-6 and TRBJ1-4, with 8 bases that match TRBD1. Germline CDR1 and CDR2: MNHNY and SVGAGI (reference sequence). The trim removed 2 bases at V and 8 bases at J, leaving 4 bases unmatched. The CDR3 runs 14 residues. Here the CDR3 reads CASSYRTGWEKLFF. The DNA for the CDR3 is TGTGCCAGCAGTTACAGGACAGGGTGGGAAAAACTGTTTTTT.

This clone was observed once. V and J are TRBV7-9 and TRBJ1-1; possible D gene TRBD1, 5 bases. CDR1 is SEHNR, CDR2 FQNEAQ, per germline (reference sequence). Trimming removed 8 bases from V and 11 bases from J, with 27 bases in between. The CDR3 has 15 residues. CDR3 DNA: TGTGCCAGCGTAGACGCCCCTCAGGGATCCTTAGACGCTTTCTTT. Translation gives CASVDAPQGSLDAFF.

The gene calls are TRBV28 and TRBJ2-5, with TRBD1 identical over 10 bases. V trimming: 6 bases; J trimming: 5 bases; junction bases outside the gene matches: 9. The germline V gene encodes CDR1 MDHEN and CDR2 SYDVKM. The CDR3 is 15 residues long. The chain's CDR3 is CASRETTGGQETQYF. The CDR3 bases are TGTGCCAGCAGAGAGACGACAGGGGGCCAGGAGACCCAGTACTTC.

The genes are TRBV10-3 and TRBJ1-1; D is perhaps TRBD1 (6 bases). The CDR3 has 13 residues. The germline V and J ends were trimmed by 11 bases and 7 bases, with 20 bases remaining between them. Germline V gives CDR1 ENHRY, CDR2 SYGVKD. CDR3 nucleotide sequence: TGTGCCTCCAGGACGCAACAGGGAATTGAAGCTTTCTTT. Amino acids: CASRTQQGIEAFF.

The DNA for the CDR3 is TGTGCCCCAGGTAGGCGGGACCAAGCCTACGAGCAGTACTTC. It translates to CAPGRRDQAYEQYF. This chain uses TRBV6-5 with TRBJ2-7, with TRBD2 as a possible D gene (6 bases). V shed 11 bases and J shed 2 bases, with 19 bases lying between them. Germline V gene lookup returns CDR1 MNHEY and CDR2 SVGAGI. The CDR3 extends over 14 amino acids.

CDR3 DNA sequence: TGCGCCAGCAGCCCTGGACAGAGAAATGAAAAACTGTTTTTT. Residues: CASSPGQRNEKLFF. The chain couples TRBV5-1 to TRBJ1-4, with D possibly matching TRBD1 (6 bases). The CDR3 spans 14 residues. Trimming cost V 4 bases and J 5 bases, with 12 bases left between them. The V gene's germline CDR1 is SGHRS and CDR2 YFSETQ.

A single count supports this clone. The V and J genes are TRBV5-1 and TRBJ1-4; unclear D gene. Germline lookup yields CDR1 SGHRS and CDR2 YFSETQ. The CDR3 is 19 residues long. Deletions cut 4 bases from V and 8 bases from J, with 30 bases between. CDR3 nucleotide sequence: TGCGCCAGCAGCCCCCGGGTAGCCTTTAGAATGGATGAAGAGGAAAAACTGTTTTTT. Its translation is CASSPRVAFRMDEEEKLFF.

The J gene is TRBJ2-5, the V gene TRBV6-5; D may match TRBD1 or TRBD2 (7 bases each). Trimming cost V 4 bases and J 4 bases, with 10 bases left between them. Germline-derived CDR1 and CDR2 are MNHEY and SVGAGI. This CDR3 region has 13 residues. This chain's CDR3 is CASSSGGGETQYF. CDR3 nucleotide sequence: TGTGCCAGCAGTTCAGGGGGGGGAGAGACCCAGTACTTC.

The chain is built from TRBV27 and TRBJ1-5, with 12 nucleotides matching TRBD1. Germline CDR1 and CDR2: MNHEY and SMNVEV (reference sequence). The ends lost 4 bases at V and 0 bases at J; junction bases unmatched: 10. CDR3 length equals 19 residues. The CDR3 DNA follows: TGTGCCAGCAGTTCCCTCGCGGGACAGGGGGCATATAGCAATCAGCCCCAGCATTTT. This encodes CASSSLAGQGAYSNQPQHF.

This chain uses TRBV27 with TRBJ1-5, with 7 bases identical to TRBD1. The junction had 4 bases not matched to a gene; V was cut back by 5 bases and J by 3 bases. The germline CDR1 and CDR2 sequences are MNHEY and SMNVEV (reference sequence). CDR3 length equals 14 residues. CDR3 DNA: TGTGCCAGCAGTCAGGGGGGGACCAATCAGCCCCAGCATTTT. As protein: CASSQGGTNQPQHF.

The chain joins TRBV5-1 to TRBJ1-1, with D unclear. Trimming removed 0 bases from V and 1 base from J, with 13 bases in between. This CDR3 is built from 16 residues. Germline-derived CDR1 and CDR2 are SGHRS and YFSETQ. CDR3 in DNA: TGCGCCAGCAGCTTGGGAGGCCTACTCGGGAACACTGAAGCTTTCTTT. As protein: CASSLGGLLGNTEAFF.

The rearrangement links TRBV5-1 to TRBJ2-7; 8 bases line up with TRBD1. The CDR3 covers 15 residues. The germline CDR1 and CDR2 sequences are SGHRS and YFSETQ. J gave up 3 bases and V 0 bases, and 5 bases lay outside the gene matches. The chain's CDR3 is CASSLGTGYYYEQYF. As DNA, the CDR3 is TGCGCCAGCAGCTTGGGGACAGGGTATTACTACGAGCAGTACTTC.

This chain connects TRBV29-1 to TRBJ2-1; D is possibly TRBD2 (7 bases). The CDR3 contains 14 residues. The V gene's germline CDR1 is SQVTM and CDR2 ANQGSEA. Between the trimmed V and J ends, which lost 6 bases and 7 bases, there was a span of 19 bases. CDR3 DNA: TGCAGCGTGCTCCTCCGGACAGCGGGGAATGAGCAGTTCTTC. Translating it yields CSVLLRTAGNEQFF.

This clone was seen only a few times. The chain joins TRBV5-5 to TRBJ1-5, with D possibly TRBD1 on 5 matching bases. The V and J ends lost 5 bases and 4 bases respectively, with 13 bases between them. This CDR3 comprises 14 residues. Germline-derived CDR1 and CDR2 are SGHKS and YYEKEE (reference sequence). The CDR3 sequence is CASRQGVGNQPQHF. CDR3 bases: TGTGCCAGCAGGCAAGGGGTCGGGAATCAGCCCCAGCATTTT.

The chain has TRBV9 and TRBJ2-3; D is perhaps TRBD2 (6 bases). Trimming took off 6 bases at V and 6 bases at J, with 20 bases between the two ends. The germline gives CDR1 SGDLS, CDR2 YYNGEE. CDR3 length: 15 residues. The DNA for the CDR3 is TGTGCCAGCACCAGTAGGGACTCTTGGGTCGATACGCAGTATTTT. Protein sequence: CASTSRDSWVDTQYF.

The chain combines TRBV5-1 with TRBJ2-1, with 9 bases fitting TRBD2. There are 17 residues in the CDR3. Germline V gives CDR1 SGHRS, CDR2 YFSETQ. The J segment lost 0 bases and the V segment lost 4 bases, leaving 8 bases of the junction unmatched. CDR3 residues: CASSPTSGQSSYNEQFF. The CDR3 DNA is TGCGCCAGCAGCCCGACTAGCGGCCAAAGCTCCTACAATGAGCAGTTCTTC.

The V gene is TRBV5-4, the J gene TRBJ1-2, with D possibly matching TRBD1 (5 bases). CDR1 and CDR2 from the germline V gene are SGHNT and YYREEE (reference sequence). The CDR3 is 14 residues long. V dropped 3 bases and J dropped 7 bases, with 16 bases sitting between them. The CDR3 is CASSSPKGLSGYTF. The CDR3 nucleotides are TGTGCCAGCAGCTCACCCAAGGGGCTTAGTGGCTACACCTTC.

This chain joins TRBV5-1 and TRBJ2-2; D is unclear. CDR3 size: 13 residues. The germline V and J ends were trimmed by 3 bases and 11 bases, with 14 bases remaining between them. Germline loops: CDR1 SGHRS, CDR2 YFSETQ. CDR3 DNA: TGCGCCAGCAGCTCTCCCTCACCCCTAGAGCTGTTTTTT. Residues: CASSSPSPLELFF. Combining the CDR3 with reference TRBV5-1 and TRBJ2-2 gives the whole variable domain KAGVTQTPRYLIKTRGQQVTLSCSPISGHRSVSWYQQTPGQGLQFLFEYFSETQRNKGNFPGRFSGRQFSNSRSEMNVSTLELGDSALYLCASSSPSPLELFFGEGSRLTVL.

CDR3 sequence reads: CASSSNSYLQETQYF. Written as DNA, the CDR3 is TGTGCCAGCAGCTCGAATTCTTACTTACAAGAGACCCAGTACTTC. The rearrangement joins TRBV11-1 to TRBJ2-5; no reliable D call. Germline loops: CDR1 SGHAT, CDR2 FQDESV (reference sequence). The CDR3 is 15 amino acids. V was cut by 4 bases and J by 2 bases, with 14 bases left in between.

The CDR3 DNA follows: TGCGCCAGCAGCCACAAGAACACTGAAGCTTTCTTT. It yields the protein CASSHKNTEAFF. The J gene is TRBJ1-1, the V gene TRBV5-1; D is unclear. Germline CDR1 reads SGHRS; CDR2 reads YFSETQ. Deletions cut 4 bases from V and 1 base from J, with 5 bases between. This CDR3 comprises 12 residues. The whole variable domain, remainder taken from reference TRBV5-1 and TRBJ1-1, is KAGVTQTPRYLIKTRGQQVTLSCSPISGHRSVSWYQQTPGQGLQFLFEYFSETQRNKGNFPGRFSGRQFSNSRSEMNVSTLELGDSALYLCASSHKNTEAFFGQGTRLTVV.

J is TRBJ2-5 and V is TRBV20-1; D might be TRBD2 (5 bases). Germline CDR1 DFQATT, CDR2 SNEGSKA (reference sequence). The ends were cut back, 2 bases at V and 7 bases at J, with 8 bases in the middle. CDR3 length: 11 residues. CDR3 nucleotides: TGCAGTGCTAGATTGGGGAGGACCCAGTACTTC. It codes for CSARLGRTQYF.

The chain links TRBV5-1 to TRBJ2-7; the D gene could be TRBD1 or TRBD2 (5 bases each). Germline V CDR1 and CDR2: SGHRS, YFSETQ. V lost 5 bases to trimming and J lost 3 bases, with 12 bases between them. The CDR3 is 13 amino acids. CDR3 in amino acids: CASSTGLRYEQYF. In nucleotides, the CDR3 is TGCGCCAGCAGTACAGGACTCCGCTACGAGCAGTACTTC.

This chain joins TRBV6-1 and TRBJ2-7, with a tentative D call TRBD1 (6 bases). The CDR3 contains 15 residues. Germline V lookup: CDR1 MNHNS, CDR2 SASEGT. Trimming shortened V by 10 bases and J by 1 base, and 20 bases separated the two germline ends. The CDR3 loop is CATATGQWNSYEQYF. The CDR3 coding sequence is TGTGCCACCGCGACCGGACAGTGGAATTCCTACGAGCAGTACTTC.

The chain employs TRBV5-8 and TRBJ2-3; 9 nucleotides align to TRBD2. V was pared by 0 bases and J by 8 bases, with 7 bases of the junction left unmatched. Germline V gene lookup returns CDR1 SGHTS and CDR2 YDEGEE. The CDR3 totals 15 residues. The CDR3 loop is CASSLGSGSSATQYF. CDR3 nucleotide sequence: TGTGCCAGCAGCTTGGGTAGCGGGAGCTCCGCTACGCAGTATTTT.

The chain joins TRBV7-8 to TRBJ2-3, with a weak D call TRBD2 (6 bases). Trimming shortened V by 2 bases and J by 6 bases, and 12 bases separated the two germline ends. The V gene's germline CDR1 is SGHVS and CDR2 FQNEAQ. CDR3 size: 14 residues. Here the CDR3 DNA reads TGTGCCAGCAGCTTACGCCCCCGGGGGGATACGCAGTATTTT. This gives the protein CASSLRPRGDTQYF.

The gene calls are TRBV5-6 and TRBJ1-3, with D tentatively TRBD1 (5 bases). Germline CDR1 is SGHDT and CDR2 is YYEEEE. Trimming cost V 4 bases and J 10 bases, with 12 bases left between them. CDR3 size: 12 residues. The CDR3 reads CASSESGATIYF. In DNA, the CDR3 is TGTGCCAGCAGCGAGTCCGGGGCTACCATATATTTT.

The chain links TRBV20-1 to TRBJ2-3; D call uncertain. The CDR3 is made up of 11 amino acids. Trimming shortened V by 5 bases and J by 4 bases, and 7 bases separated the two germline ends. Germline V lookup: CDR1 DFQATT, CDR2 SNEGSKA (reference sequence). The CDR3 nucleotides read TGCAGTGCTTCTCTAGCAGATACGCAGTATTTT. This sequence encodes CSASLADTQYF.

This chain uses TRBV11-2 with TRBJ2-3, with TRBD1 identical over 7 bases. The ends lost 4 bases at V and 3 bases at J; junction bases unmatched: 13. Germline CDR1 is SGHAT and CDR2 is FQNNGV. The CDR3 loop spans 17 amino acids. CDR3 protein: CASSSGKTGEITDTQYF. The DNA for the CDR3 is TGTGCCAGCAGCTCGGGGAAAACAGGGGAAATAACAGATACGCAGTATTTT.

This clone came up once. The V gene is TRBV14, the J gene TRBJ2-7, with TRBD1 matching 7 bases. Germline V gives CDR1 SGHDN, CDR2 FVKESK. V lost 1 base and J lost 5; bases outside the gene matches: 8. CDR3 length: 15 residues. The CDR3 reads CASSQAVRGQDEQYF. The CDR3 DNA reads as TGTGCCAGCAGCCAAGCAGTGAGGGGGCAGGACGAGCAGTACTTC.

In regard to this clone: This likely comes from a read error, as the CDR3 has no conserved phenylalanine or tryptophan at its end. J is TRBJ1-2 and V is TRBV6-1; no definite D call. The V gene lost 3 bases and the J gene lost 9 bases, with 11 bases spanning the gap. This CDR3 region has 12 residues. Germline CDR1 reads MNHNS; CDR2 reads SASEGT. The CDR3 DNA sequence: TGTGCCAGCAGTGAGGCAGTCAAAAGCTACACCCTC. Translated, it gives CASSEAVKSYTL.

The CDR3 is CASSGDRGLYNEQFF. The DNA of the CDR3 is TGTGCCAGCAGCGGTGACAGGGGGCTTTACAATGAGCAGTTCTTC. V usage is TRBV9 and J usage is TRBJ2-1; 10 bases line up with TRBD1. The CDR3 is 15 amino acids. Germline CDR1 is SGDLS and CDR2 is YYNGEE. V was clipped by 3 bases and J by 4 bases; unmatched bases: 4.